Listed below are T cell receptor beta chains from one sample, sequenced in a study of T-cell memory formation after mild COVID-19. TCRdb recomputed calls from the 5' RACE reads with MiXCR, one row per CDR3 protein. The repertoire includes a few hundred thousand distinct CDR3 sequences, just under 20% of them detected once, and around a fifth sits in the top ten. Source material: PBMCs or a T cell subset sorted from them (not recorded which). Source of these receptors: a man between 18 and 35 years old who had mild COVID-19 (a few samples of this study predate the infection). Cell type and time point are not known. CDR3s include the opening cysteine and the closing phenylalanine or tryptophan. Some rows mark clone size as missing; the rest say once, few, many or name a class of expanded clone.

abundance | j_gene | v_gene | CDR3aa
many | TRBJ2-5 | TRBV7-8 | CASSFTSDQETQYF
NA | TRBJ2-3 | TRBV29-1 | CSVGRSATDTQYF
NA | TRBJ1-2 | TRBV20-1 | CSASSGPFYGYTF
medium-sized | TRBJ2-5 | TRBV27 | CASSLDSTQETQYF
few | TRBJ1-4 | TRBV6-5 | CASSATGKATNEKLFF
few | TRBJ2-2 | TRBV10-3 | CAMTPSHTGELFF
NA | TRBJ2-1 | TRBV4-1 | CASSLPRREYNEQFF
NA | TRBJ1-5 | TRBV19 | CASRGPGINQPQHF
NA | TRBJ2-3 | TRBV6-5 | CASSYSLGFSDTDTQYF
NA | TRBJ1-5 | TRBV6-6 | CASSIQVYNQPQHF
few | TRBJ2-5 | TRBV5-1 | CASSLQNRRETQYF
NA | TRBJ1-4 | TRBV20-1 | CSAAPPNEKLFF
few | TRBJ1-6 | TRBV12-3/TRBV12-4 | CASSKQGYNSPLHF
few | TRBJ2-3 | TRBV5-1 | CASSFTPAGEDTQYF
NA | TRBJ1-1 | TRBV18 | CASSPSSGKNTEAFF
NA | TRBJ2-3 | TRBV7-3 | CASSFDRANTQYF
NA | TRBJ1-1 | TRBV5-1 | CASSPERQPNTEAFF
NA | TRBJ2-7 | TRBV7-9 | CASSFDRYPYEQYF
NA | TRBJ2-2 | TRBV20-1 | CSAADRGTGELFF
few | TRBJ2-5 | TRBV20-1 | CSAGTDQETQYF
few | TRBJ1-1 | TRBV7-2 | CASSLGGESTEAFF
NA | TRBJ1-6 | TRBV7-2 | CASSPAYSPLHF
NA | TRBJ2-4 | TRBV20-1 | CSASDPGKENIQYF
NA | TRBJ2-5 | TRBV9 | CASSVEAVETQYF
few | TRBJ2-5 | TRBV4-1 | CASSQGQLAAQETQYF
NA | TRBJ1-5 | TRBV7-3 | CASSFGGTNQPQHF
NA | TRBJ2-1 | TRBV6-2/TRBV6-3 | CASSRTREAYNEQFF
few | TRBJ1-2 | TRBV3-1 | CASSQGVYGYTF
NA | TRBJ1-2 | TRBV5-6 | CASSLRPSTTYGYTF
few | TRBJ2-2 | TRBV6-5 | CASSWGLFF
NA | TRBJ2-3 | TRBV27 | CATATGTSSNTQYF
NA | TRBJ2-7 | TRBV5-1 | CASSWGQGEYEQYF
few | TRBJ2-3 | TRBV11-2 | CASSFRDYRDTQYF